This T cell receptor beta chain emerged from a study of cytomegalovirus exposure and HLA in healthy donors. PCR primers comprised 60 Vbeta and 13 Jbeta primers. The method was immunoSEQ multiplex PCR; TCRdb's version includes in-frame clones alone and lacks a portion of them. The repertoire consists of some 170,000 clones, with around 85% occurring once and the leading ten covering about 4.5%. Germline CDR1 and CDR2: SGDLS and YYNGEE. V lost 3 bases, J lost 6 bases, and 11 bases lay in between. This CDR3 contains 13 residues. This chain connects TRBV9 to TRBJ2-3, with no clear D. This TCR was sampled from a man aged 35 to 55 in good health and CMV-seronegative. The sample taken for sequencing was PBMCs. In nucleotides, the CDR3 is TGTGCCAGCAGCGCAGACGCGGCGGATACGCAGTATTTT. Its protein is CASSADAADTQYF. Variable domain in full (rest from reference TRBV9 and TRBJ2-3): DSGVTQTPKHLITATGQRVTLRCSPRSGDLSVYWYQQSLDQGLQFLIQYYNGEERAKGNILERFSAQQFPDLHSELNLSSLELGDSALYFCASSADAADTQYFGPGTRLTVL.